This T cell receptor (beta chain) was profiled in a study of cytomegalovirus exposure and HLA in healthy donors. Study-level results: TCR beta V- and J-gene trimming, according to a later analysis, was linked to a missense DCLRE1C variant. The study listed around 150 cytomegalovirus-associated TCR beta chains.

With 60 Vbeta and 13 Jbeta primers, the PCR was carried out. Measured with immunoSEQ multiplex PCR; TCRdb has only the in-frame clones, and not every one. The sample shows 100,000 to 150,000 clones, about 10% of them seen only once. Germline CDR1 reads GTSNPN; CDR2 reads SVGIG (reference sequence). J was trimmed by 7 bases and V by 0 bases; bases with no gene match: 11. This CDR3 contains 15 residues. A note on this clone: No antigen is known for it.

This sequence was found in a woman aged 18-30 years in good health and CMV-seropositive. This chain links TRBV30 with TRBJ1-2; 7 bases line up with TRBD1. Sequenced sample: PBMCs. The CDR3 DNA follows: TGTGCCTGGAGTGTACCGACAGGGAGTTACCGTGGCTACACCTTC. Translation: CAWSVPTGSYRGYTF.